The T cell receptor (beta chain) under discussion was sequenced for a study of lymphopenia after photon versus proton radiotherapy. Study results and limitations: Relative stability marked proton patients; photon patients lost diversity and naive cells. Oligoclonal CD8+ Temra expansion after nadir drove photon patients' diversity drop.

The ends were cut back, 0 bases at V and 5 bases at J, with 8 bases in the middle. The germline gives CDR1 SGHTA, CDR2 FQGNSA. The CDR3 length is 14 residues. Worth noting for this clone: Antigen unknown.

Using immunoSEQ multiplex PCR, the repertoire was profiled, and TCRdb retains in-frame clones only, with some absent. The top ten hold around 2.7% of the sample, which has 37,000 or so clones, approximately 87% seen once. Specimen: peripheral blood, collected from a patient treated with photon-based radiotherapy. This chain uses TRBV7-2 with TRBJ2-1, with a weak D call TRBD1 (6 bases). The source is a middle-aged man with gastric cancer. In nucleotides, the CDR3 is TGTGCCAGCAGCTTAGCCGGACAGCACAATGAGCAGTTCTTC. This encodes CASSLAGQHNEQFF.